These 22 T cell receptor beta chains were sequenced from one sample in a study of T cell responses to AZD1222 COVID-19 vaccine. Generated by immunoSEQ multiplex PCR, the TCRdb table keeps only in-frame clones and is missing some. Here the sample spans 150,000 to 200,000 clones, 85% to 95% being singletons. Material: peripheral blood, obtained 28 days after the second dose of the MenACWY control vaccine. These receptors all come from an adult who received the MenACWY meningococcal vaccine as a control.

This chain joins TRBV6-5 and TRBJ1-6, with D perhaps TRBD1 (6 bases). The CDR3 totals 14 residues. Looked up from germline, CDR1 is MNHEY and CDR2 is SVGAGI. Trimming removed 10 bases from V and 5 bases from J, with 15 bases in between. The CDR3 protein is CATKQGRDNSPLHF. The CDR3 nucleotides read TGTGCCACGAAGCAGGGGCGGGATAATTCACCCCTCCACTTT.

This sequence joins TRBV4-3 and TRBJ1-4, with a weak D call TRBD1 (6 bases). The V end was cut by 3 bases, the J end by 5 bases, with 7 bases between. Germline assignment: CDR1 LGHNA and CDR2 YSLEER. The CDR3 has 13 amino acids. Here the CDR3 reads CASSQGQNEKLFF. The CDR3 DNA follows: TGCGCCAGCAGCCAGGGACAAAATGAAAAACTGTTTTTT.

The V call is TRBV27, the J call TRBJ1-1; TRBD1 matches 7 bases. The germline V gene has CDR1 MNHEY and CDR2 SMNVEV (reference sequence). Trimming cost V 5 bases and J 5 bases; bases outside gene matches: 11. This CDR3 spans 15 amino acids. The CDR3 region has the DNA TGTGCCAGCAGTCGTGCACAGGGGATGGCGACTGAAGCTTTCTTT. It yields the protein CASSRAQGMATEAFF.

The chain combines TRBV7-9 with TRBJ2-6, with 8 positions matching TRBD1. This CDR3 is 18 amino acids long. Germline loops: CDR1 SEHNR, CDR2 FQNEAQ (reference sequence). With V trimmed by 3 bases and J by 0 bases, 7 bases remained unmatched. The CDR3 region has the DNA TGTGCCAGCAGCTTGTGGGGACAGGTGCTCTCTGGGGCCAACGTCCTGACTTTC. Protein sequence: CASSLWGQVLSGANVLTF. The full variable domain, rest sourced from reference TRBV7-9 and TRBJ2-6, is DTGVSQNPRHKITKRGQNVTFRCDPISEHNRLYWYRQTLGQGPEFLTYFQNEAQLEKSRLLSDRFSAERPKGSFSTLEIQRTEQGDSAMYLCASSLWGQVLSGANVLTFGAGSRLTVL.

V usage is TRBV6-5 and J usage is TRBJ1-2, with D unclear. In germline, CDR1 is MNHEY, CDR2 SVGAGI. Trimming pared 6 bases from V and 4 bases from J, leaving 12 bases between. The CDR3 is made up of 13 amino acids. CDR3 loop: CASSPRMGYGYTF. The DNA of the CDR3 is TGTGCCAGCAGCCCCAGGATGGGCTATGGCTACACCTTC.

The CDR3 is CASSMNAGNTEAFF. The CDR3, as DNA: TGTGCCAGTAGTATGAACGCTGGGAACACTGAAGCTTTCTTT. The chain couples TRBV19 to TRBJ1-1, with no clear D. The V gene lost 3 bases and the J gene lost 1 base, with 9 bases spanning the gap. Germline V CDR1 and CDR2: LNHDA, SQIVND (reference sequence). CDR3 length: 14 amino acids.

V gene TRBV7-8 combines with J gene TRBJ1-1, with D uncertain. Trimming shortened V by 4 bases and J by 7 bases, and 16 bases separated the two germline ends. Germline V lookup: CDR1 SGHVS, CDR2 FQNEAQ. The CDR3 totals 14 residues. The CDR3 DNA reads as TGTGCCAGCAGCTACGAAGCGCGGGGAGATGAAGCTTTCTTT. This translates into CASSYEARGDEAFF.

The chain is built from TRBV6-5 and TRBJ1-1; D not resolved. The CDR3 is made up of 12 amino acids. The germline gives CDR1 MNHEY, CDR2 SVGAGI. Trimming left V 5 bases short and J 11 bases short, with 15 bases between. Here the CDR3 reads CASSPLRGEAFF. DNA of the CDR3: TGTGCCAGCAGTCCCCTCCGCGGCGAGGCTTTCTTT.

V usage is TRBV12-3 or TRBV12-4 and J usage is TRBJ1-4, with unresolved D. Trimming stripped 0 bases from V and 4 bases from J, with 0 bases between. The CDR3 has 12 residues. The CDR3 nucleotides read TGTGCCAGCAGTTTAGCTAATGAAAAACTGTTTTTT. This translates into CASSLANEKLFF.

The chain carries TRBV18 and TRBJ2-1; D is tentatively TRBD1 or TRBD2 (5 bases each). V was clipped by 3 bases and J by 1 base, with 13 bases between them. Germline V gene lookup returns CDR1 KGHSH and CDR2 LQKENI. The CDR3 extends over 16 amino acids. The CDR3 DNA sequence: TGTGCCAGCTCACCCCGTGGGGACGGGTCCTACAATGAGCAGTTCTTC. It is translated as CASSPRGDGSYNEQFF. Based on the CDR3 plus reference TRBV18 and TRBJ2-1, the full variable domain is NAGVMQNPRHLVRRRGQEARLRCSPMKGHSHVYWYRQLPEEGLKFMVYLQKENIIDESGMPKERFSAEFPKEGPSILRIQQVVRGDSAAYFCASSPRGDGSYNEQFFGPGTRLTVL.

In its sample, this clone was seen a few times. The chain is built from TRBV28 and TRBJ2-5, with D hard to call. The CDR3 spans 13 residues. Trimming removed 3 bases from V and 2 bases from J, with 7 bases in between. Germline CDR1 and CDR2: MDHEN and SYDVKM. DNA of the CDR3: TGTGCCAGCAGTTTCCGGAATCAAGAGACCCAGTACTTC. Its translation: CASSFRNQETQYF. Complete variable domain (other parts from reference TRBV28 and TRBJ2-5): DVKVTQSSRYLVKRTGEKVFLECVQDMDHENMFWYRQDPGLGLRLIYFSYDVKMKEKGDIPEGYSVSREKKERFSLILESASTNQTSMYLCASSFRNQETQYFGPGTRLLVL.

The chain combines TRBV3-1 (or the pseudogene TRBV3-2) with TRBJ2-2; tentative D call: TRBD2 (6 bases). This CDR3 is 16 amino acids long. Germline CDR1 reads LGHDT; CDR2 reads YNNKEL (reference sequence). The V end was cut by 1 base, the J end by 3 bases, with 12 bases between. The CDR3 region is CASSQGRRGYTGELFF. The CDR3 region has the DNA TGTGCCAGCAGCCAAGGGAGGCGGGGCTACACCGGGGAGCTGTTTTTT.

The chain carries TRBV2 and TRBJ2-6, with TRBD1 matching over 9 bases. CDR3 size: 17 residues. Trimming cost V 2 bases and J 2 bases; bases outside gene matches: 4. Germline CDR1 reads SNHLY; CDR2 reads FYNNEI. The CDR3 loop reads CASSETTGGTGANVLTF. CDR3 coding DNA: TGTGCCAGCAGTGAAACGACAGGGGGAACTGGGGCCAACGTCCTGACTTTC. Full variable domain (remainder filled in from reference TRBV2 and TRBJ2-6): EPEVTQTPSHQVTQMGQEVILRCVPISNHLYFYWYRQILGQKVEFLVSFYNNEISEKSEIFDDQFSVERPDGSNFTLKIRSTKLEDSAMYFCASSETTGGTGANVLTFGAGSRLTVL.

The rearrangement uses TRBV19 and TRBJ1-1, with 9 bases fitting TRBD1. V lost 4 bases, J lost 0 bases, and 6 bases stayed unmatched. Germline V gene data show CDR1 as LNHDA and CDR2 as SQIVND (reference sequence). The CDR3 spans 16 residues. The CDR3 DNA is TGTGCCAGTAGTAAGCGGACAGGGGCTTTGAACACTGAAGCTTTCTTT. As protein: CASSKRTGALNTEAFF.

This rearrangement joins TRBV3-1 (or the pseudogene TRBV3-2) to TRBJ1-6, with 7 nucleotides matching TRBD1. The CDR3 contains 17 residues. V shed 0 bases, J shed 1 base, and the junction held 3 bases outside the gene matches. The germline V gene has CDR1 LGHDT and CDR2 YNNKEL (reference sequence). CDR3 in DNA: TGTGCCAGCAGCCAAGAAGGGGGCAGGTCCTATAATTCACCCCTCCACTTT. Translation: CASSQEGGRSYNSPLHF.

The chain employs TRBV20-1 and TRBJ1-2; no reliable D call. V was cut by 3 bases and J by 6 bases, with 14 bases left in between. CDR3 length equals 13 residues. Germline V lookup: CDR1 DFQATT, CDR2 SNEGSKA (reference sequence). CDR3 sequence (DNA): TGCAGTGCTAGTCCCCGGGTCTCGGATGGCTACACCTTC. Translation: CSASPRVSDGYTF.

This chain connects TRBV11-2 to TRBJ1-5; TRBD1 is a possible D gene (5 bases). Trimming removed 5 bases from V and 3 bases from J, with 14 bases in between. Germline V gives CDR1 SGHAT, CDR2 FQNNGV. The CDR3 runs 15 residues. The CDR3 here is CASSLSQGSNQPQHF. The CDR3 DNA reads as TGTGCCAGCAGCCTAAGTCAGGGTTCCAATCAGCCCCAGCATTTT.

This chain joins TRBV28 and TRBJ2-1; TRBD1 might be the D (5 bases). CDR1 is MDHEN, CDR2 SYDVKM, per germline. The CDR3 runs 10 residues. V was trimmed by 8 bases and J by 11 bases, leaving 10 bases between them. CDR3 amino acids: CASGPGKQFF. The CDR3 DNA reads TGTGCCAGCGGCCCAGGGAAGCAGTTCTTC.

The chain carries TRBV4-1 and TRBJ2-6; no definite D call. Per the germline V gene, CDR1 is MGHRA and CDR2 is YSYEKL. This CDR3 is built from 17 residues. V was trimmed by 0 bases and J by 0 bases, leaving 9 bases between them. CDR3 protein: CASSQDRASSGANVLTF. The CDR3 bases are TGCGCCAGCAGCCAAGATAGGGCGAGCTCTGGGGCCAACGTCCTGACTTTC.

Remarks on this clone: The sample carries other DNA sequences with the same CDR3. The chain combines TRBV18 with TRBJ2-7, with 8 nucleotides matching TRBD1. The CDR3 loop spans 14 amino acids. V dropped 2 bases and J dropped 3; count of bases not matched to a gene: 3. Germline assignment: CDR1 KGHSH and CDR2 LQKENI. Written as DNA, the CDR3 is TGTGCCAGCTCACCAGGGACAGGTGGCTACGAGCAGTACTTC. It translates to CASSPGTGGYEQYF.

The count of this clone is one. The chain employs TRBV28 and TRBJ1-1; D is uncertain. Germline V gives CDR1 MDHEN, CDR2 SYDVKM. The CDR3 is 13 amino acids. Between the trimmed V and J ends, which lost 5 bases and 0 bases, there was a span of 7 bases. The chain's CDR3 is CASSVQVNTEAFF. CDR3 DNA sequence: TGTGCCAGCAGTGTTCAGGTGAACACTGAAGCTTTCTTT.

V gene TRBV3-1 (or the pseudogene TRBV3-2) combines with J gene TRBJ1-1; D is perhaps TRBD1 (5 bases). The germline V gene has CDR1 LGHDT and CDR2 YNNKEL (reference sequence). Trimming stripped 1 base from V and 0 bases from J, with 12 bases between. The CDR3 has 16 amino acids. CDR3 sequence reads: CASSQGSQGMNTEAFF. CDR3 in DNA: TGTGCCAGCAGCCAAGGGTCCCAGGGAATGAACACTGAAGCTTTCTTT.